This record covers a single T cell receptor (beta chain). The sample comes from a study of T cell changes during pregnancy in multiple sclerosis. The CDR3 length is 14 residues. Trimming at V came to 6 bases and at J to 4 bases, leaving 5 bases not matched to a gene. Germline assignment: CDR1 MNHNS and CDR2 SASEGT. Profiling relied on immunoSEQ multiplex PCR, and the TCRdb table lists in-frame clones only, not all of them. The sample carries some 95,000 clones, about 92% recorded once. This TCR came from a female donor with multiple sclerosis, enrolled in a pregnancy study. The chain uses TRBV6-1 and TRBJ2-7; TRBD1 agrees at 11 bases. The sample here was peripheral blood, taken in the first trimester of pregnancy. The CDR3 region is CASSADRGLYEQYF. The CDR3, as DNA: TGTGCCAGCAGCGCGGACAGGGGGCTTTACGAGCAGTACTTC.